Presented here are 27 T cell receptor beta chains from one specimen sequenced in a study of identical twins. From the 5' RACE reads, TCRdb called clonotypes with MiXCR, one entry per CDR3 protein. The sample yields 120,000 to 150,000 distinct CDR3 sequences, roughly 3.2% seen once. Sequences were obtained from memory T cells sorted from blood. The source is a man younger than 35 in good health.

This clonotype was picked up many times. This chain connects TRBV6-1 to TRBJ1-5; 7 positions match TRBD1. Germline V gives CDR1 MNHNS, CDR2 SASEGT. The length of the CDR3 is 16 residues. Trimming cost V 6 bases and J 5 bases; bases outside gene matches: 13. CDR3 sequence: CASRSPGTVNYQPQHF. In DNA, the CDR3 is TGTGCCAGCAGGTCCCCCGGGACAGTCAATTATCAGCCCCAGCATTTT.

This clonotype has ten or more counts. The chain joins TRBV7-8 to TRBJ2-5, with D possibly being TRBD2 (5 bases). The CDR3 is 13 amino acids. Germline V CDR1 and CDR2: SGHVS, FQNEAQ. Trimming shortened V by 5 bases and J by 1 base, and 8 bases separated the two germline ends. Written as DNA, the CDR3 is TGTGCCAGCAGCCCCACTAGCCAAGAGACCCAGTACTTC. Translated, it gives CASSPTSQETQYF.

In this sample, this clonotype turned up a few times. CDR3 region: CASSPRTGGAEEQYF. The DNA for the CDR3 is TGTGCCAGCTCACCAAGGACAGGGGGCGCGGAGGAGCAGTACTTC. This chain connects TRBV18 to TRBJ2-7; 11 nucleotides align to TRBD1. With V trimmed by 2 bases and J by 7 bases, 7 bases remained unmatched. CDR1 KGHSH and CDR2 LQKENI come from the germline V gene. The CDR3 length is 15 residues.

The sample holds many counts of this clonotype. V and J are TRBV7-2 and TRBJ2-7; the match to TRBD2 covers 14 bases. J was trimmed by 4 bases and V by 7 bases; bases with no gene match: 9. Germline CDR1 is SGHTA and CDR2 is FQGNSA. The CDR3 totals 16 residues. In nucleotides, the CDR3 is TGTGCCAGCACCTTGGGGACTAGCGGGAGACAGTACGAGCAGTACTTC. Protein: CASTLGTSGRQYEQYF. Supplemented by reference TRBV7-2 and TRBJ2-7, the full variable domain reads GAGVSQSPSNKVTEKGKDVELRCDPISGHTALYWYRQSLGQGLEFLIYFQGNSAPDKSGLPSDRFSAERTGGSVSTLTIQRTQQEDSAVYLCASTLGTSGRQYEQYFGPGTRLTVT.

This clonotype was seen repeatedly, ten times or more. This CDR3 is CASSLSGQEAFF. CDR3 bases: TGTGCCAGCAGTTTATCGGGACAGGAAGCTTTCTTT. The chain recombines TRBV6-5 with TRBJ1-1, with 7 bases lining up with TRBD1. CDR1 is MNHEY, CDR2 SVGAGI, per germline. CDR3 length: 12 residues. Unmatched junction bases numbered 4, after V lost 4 bases and J lost 8 bases.

The sample holds many counts of this clonotype. This rearrangement joins TRBV20-1 to TRBJ1-1; 7 bases agree with TRBD1. Germline trimming cut 5 bases from V and 6 bases from J; bases unmatched to any gene: 12. CDR3 length: 14 amino acids. From germline, CDR1 is DFQATT and CDR2 SNEGSKA (reference sequence). This CDR3 is CSAFSGQAVAEAFF. For the CDR3, the DNA is TGCAGTGCTTTTTCCGGACAGGCGGTCGCTGAAGCTTTCTTT.

This clonotype was counted at least ten times. V and J are TRBV20-1 and TRBJ2-5; unclear D gene. Trimming shortened V by 6 bases and J by 5 bases, and 10 bases separated the two germline ends. CDR3 length: 11 amino acids. In germline, CDR1 is DFQATT, CDR2 SNEGSKA (reference sequence). The CDR3 region has the DNA TGCAGTGCCCAAATAAGTGAGACCCAGTACTTC. Its protein product is CSAQISETQYF.

This clonotype has ten or more counts. The rearrangement uses TRBV20-1 and TRBJ1-4; D uncertain. Germline V gene data show CDR1 as DFQATT and CDR2 as SNEGSKA (reference sequence). The CDR3 spans 15 residues. Trimming removed 2 bases from V and 4 bases from J, with 14 bases in between. CDR3: CSARPSGQINEKLFF. The CDR3 nucleotides read TGCAGTGCTAGACCTAGCGGGCAGATTAATGAAAAACTGTTTTTT.

The chain recombines TRBV23-1 with TRBJ2-7; D gene uncertain. TRBV23-1 has ORF status, its function being uncertain. Trimming removed 3 bases from V and 2 bases from J, with 14 bases in between. The CDR3 totals 15 residues. The CDR3 loop is CASSQYKGAPYEQYV. Written as DNA, the CDR3 is TGCGCCAGCAGTCAGTATAAGGGCGCCCCCTACGAGCAGTACGTC.

This clonotype was counted ten times or more. The rearrangement links TRBV25-1 to TRBJ2-3, with 10 bases fitting TRBD2. J lost 2 bases, V lost 1 base, and 3 bases had no gene match. The CDR3 is made up of 16 amino acids. Germline assignment: CDR1 MGHDK and CDR2 SYGVNS. The CDR3 DNA reads as TGTGCCAGCAGTGAATTAGGGACTAGCGACACAGATACGCAGTATTTT. Its translation: CASSELGTSDTDTQYF.

This clonotype was observed many times. The chain is built from TRBV10-3 and TRBJ1-1; D ambiguous. The CDR3 totals 15 residues. With 1 base removed from V and 1 base from J, the gap between germline ends came to 10 bases. The germline V gene encodes CDR1 ENHRY and CDR2 SYGVKD. CDR3: CAISEFGRTNTEAFF. The CDR3 coding sequence is TGTGCCATCAGTGAGTTCGGGAGGACGAACACTGAAGCTTTCTTT.

Many counts were recorded for this clonotype. At one of its ends the junction is not consistent with the germline gene, which may arise from a read error. This chain joins TRBV20-1 and TRBJ2-7; 8 bases match TRBD2. The V gene's germline CDR1 is DFQATT and CDR2 SNEGSKA (reference sequence). This CDR3 region has 13 residues. CDR3 DNA sequence: TGCAGTGCTAGGGATCAGCCGGGACTAGGTACCGACTTC. Translating it yields CSARDQPGLGTDF.

This clonotype was observed many times. This chain connects TRBV11-2 to TRBJ2-7; D perhaps matches TRBD1 (6 bases). From germline, CDR1 is SGHAT and CDR2 FQNNGV. Trimming took off 1 base at V and 4 bases at J, with 14 bases between the two ends. The CDR3 extends over 15 amino acids. The DNA of the CDR3 is TGTGCCAGCAGCTTAGGACAGGCTAAAAAATACGAGCAGTACGTC. This encodes CASSLGQAKKYEQYV.

This clonotype appeared many times. The chain joins TRBV4-3 to TRBJ1-2; the D is unclear. The CDR3 length is 14 residues. Trimming removed 4 bases at V and 6 bases at J, with 15 bases between. Germline V gene data show CDR1 as LGHNA and CDR2 as YSLEER. The CDR3 protein is CASSRQEVSDGYTF. The CDR3 bases are TGCGCCAGCAGCCGCCAAGAAGTGAGCGATGGCTACACCTTC.

This clonotype was observed at least ten times. The V call is TRBV12-3 or TRBV12-4, the J call TRBJ1-4; 8 bases fit TRBD1. V was clipped by 4 bases and J by 7 bases; unmatched bases: 8. The CDR3 contains 15 residues. As DNA, the CDR3 is TGTGCCAGCAGTTCCTCGACAGGGGAATTTGAAAAACTGTTTTTT. This gives the protein CASSSSTGEFEKLFF.

This clonotype was detected a few times. V and J are TRBV27 and TRBJ2-3, with D maybe TRBD1 (5 bases). CDR1 MNHEY and CDR2 SMNVEV come from the germline V gene (reference sequence). This CDR3 region has 15 residues. The V and J ends lost 5 bases and 4 bases respectively, with 16 bases between them. The CDR3 bases are TGTGCCAGCAGTCTCATTTCAGGGTTATCAGATACGCAGTATTTT. It encodes CASSLISGLSDTQYF.

This clonotype occurred many times. The CDR3 spells CSARTGSGGYEQYF. The CDR3 nucleotides are TGCAGTGCTAGAACAGGTTCGGGCGGGTACGAGCAGTACTTC. V is TRBV20-1 and J is TRBJ2-7, with D possibly being TRBD1 or TRBD2 (5 bases each). V was clipped by 2 bases and J by 4 bases, with 15 bases between them. This CDR3 has 14 amino acids. The germline CDR1 and CDR2 sequences are DFQATT and SNEGSKA (reference sequence).

This clonotype was recorded at least ten times. This chain joins TRBV7-3 and TRBJ2-3; D call uncertain. The germline V and J ends were trimmed by 2 bases and 1 base, with 7 bases remaining between them. The CDR3 sequence is 14 residues long. Germline assignment: CDR1 SGHTA and CDR2 FQGTGA. DNA of the CDR3: TGTGCCAGCAGCTTAGCGGAACGCACAGATACGCAGTATTTT. Its protein product is CASSLAERTDTQYF.

This clonotype was recorded many times. The gene calls are TRBV20-1 and TRBJ2-6; unclear D gene. V was clipped by 0 bases and J by 3 bases, with 9 bases between them. This CDR3 has 15 residues. Germline loops: CDR1 DFQATT, CDR2 SNEGSKA (reference sequence). The CDR3 coding sequence is TGCAGTGCTAGAGATTACAGAGATGGGGCCAACGTCCTGACTTTC. Translated, it gives CSARDYRDGANVLTF.

Many counts were recorded for this clonotype. The J gene is TRBJ1-5, the V gene TRBV12-3 or TRBV12-4, with TRBD1 identical over 7 bases. V lost 5 bases to trimming and J lost 8 bases; unmatched junction nucleotides: 15. The CDR3 loop spans 16 amino acids. The CDR3: CASSPIYGQVIEPQHF. In nucleotides, the CDR3 is TGTGCCAGCAGTCCTATATACGGACAGGTGATTGAGCCCCAGCATTTT.

This clonotype was seen repeatedly, ten times or more. The rearrangement uses TRBV10-3 and TRBJ2-5; either TRBD1 or TRBD2 may fit D (5 bases each). The CDR3 length is 14 residues. Germline CDR1 reads ENHRY; CDR2 reads SYGVKD. V lost 6 bases, J lost 5 bases, and 16 bases lay in between. The CDR3 coding sequence is TGTGCCATCAGCCTTCAGGGACCGACGGAGACCCAGTACTTC. Protein product: CAISLQGPTETQYF.

There are many counts of this clonotype. V and J are TRBV24-1 and TRBJ2-1; TRBD1 matches at 7 bases. J was trimmed by 5 bases and V by 3 bases; bases with no gene match: 12. Germline V lookup: CDR1 KGHDR, CDR2 SFDVKD. The CDR3 consists of 17 residues. The CDR3 region has the DNA TGTGCCACCAGTGATAATCTTGACAGGGCAGGGAACAATGAGCAGTTCTTC. It specifies CATSDNLDRAGNNEQFF.

This clonotype was recorded at least ten times. In DNA, the CDR3 is TGTGCCAGCAGTCCCCTGAGAGGGCCGCGGGGGAATGAGCAGTTCTTC. It translates to CASSPLRGPRGNEQFF. This chain uses TRBV11-2 with TRBJ2-1; 7 nucleotides align to TRBD2. In germline, CDR1 is SGHAT, CDR2 FQNNGV. V was pared by 6 bases and J by 7 bases, with 15 bases of the junction left unmatched. CDR3 size: 16 residues.

This chain links TRBV24-1 with TRBJ2-1, with 10 bases lining up with TRBD2. This CDR3 is built from 17 residues. The trim removed 5 bases at V and 4 bases at J, leaving 10 bases unmatched. Looked up from germline, CDR1 is KGHDR and CDR2 is SFDVKD. The CDR3 loop is CATSGGLAGATYNEQFF. As DNA, the CDR3 is TGTGCCACCAGTGGCGGGCTAGCGGGGGCTACTTACAATGAGCAGTTCTTC.

This clonotype has a count of ten or more. This chain joins TRBV10-2 and TRBJ1-5; D gene unclear. V lost 0 bases to trimming and J lost 3 bases, with 6 bases between them. The CDR3 is made up of 14 amino acids. From germline, CDR1 is WSHSY and CDR2 SAAADI. The CDR3 DNA follows: TGCGCCAGCAGTGAGTCGACGACCAATCAGCCCCAGCATTTT. This translates into CASSESTTNQPQHF.

This clonotype was observed many times. The chain has TRBV18 and TRBJ1-5; TRBD1 might be the D (5 bases). With 5 bases removed from V and 8 bases from J, the gap between germline ends came to 13 bases. CDR3 length equals 13 residues. Per germline, CDR1 KGHSH and CDR2 LQKENI. The CDR3 loop reads CASSKLRGEPQHF. CDR3 coding DNA: TGTGCCAGCTCAAAACTCCGGGGCGAGCCCCAGCATTTT.

In this sample, this clonotype turned up many times. V is TRBV7-9 and J is TRBJ2-5; either TRBD1 or TRBD2 may fit D (6 bases each). Germline loops: CDR1 SEHNR, CDR2 FQNEAQ (reference sequence). The CDR3 has 15 residues. Trimming took off 5 bases at V and 2 bases at J, with 15 bases between the two ends. The CDR3 loop reads CASSPGALGQETQYF. The CDR3 DNA follows: TGTGCCAGCAGCCCGGGGGCCTTGGGGCAAGAGACCCAGTACTTC.